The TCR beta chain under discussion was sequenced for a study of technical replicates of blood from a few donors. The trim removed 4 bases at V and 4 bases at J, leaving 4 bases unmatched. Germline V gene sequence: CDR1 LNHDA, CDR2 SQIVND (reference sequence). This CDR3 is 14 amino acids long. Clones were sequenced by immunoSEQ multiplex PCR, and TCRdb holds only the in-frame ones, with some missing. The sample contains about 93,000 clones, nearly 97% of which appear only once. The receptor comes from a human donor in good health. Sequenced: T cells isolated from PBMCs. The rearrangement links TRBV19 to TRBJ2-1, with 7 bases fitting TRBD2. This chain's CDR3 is CASSSGLGYNEQFF. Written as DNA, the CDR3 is TGTGCCAGTAGTAGCGGACTAGGTTACAATGAGCAGTTCTTC.